This is a list of T cell receptor beta chains from one sample in a study of patients and donors after allogeneic stem cell transplantation. Via MiXCR, TCRdb re-called the RT-PCR reads, giving one row per CDR3 protein. The repertoire includes 900,000 to 1,000,000 distinct CDR3 sequences, about a sixth of them detected once, and about 6% sits in the top ten. The material sequenced was blood, either unsorted or a sorted T cell fraction (not recorded which). The receptors were sampled from a human donor who was either an allogeneic HSCT recipient or a stem cell or donor lymphocyte infusion donor (not recorded which). It is not recorded whose cells these are; they may come from a transplant donor. Both conserved end residues are part of each CDR3. The order of the fields is J gene, V gene, CDR3 protein.

>TRBJ2-7|TRBV11-2
CASSHTGTSYEQYF
>TRBJ2-2|TRBV7-9
CASSKGTANTGELFF
>TRBJ2-5|TRBV7-2
CASSSHTYGDAKTQYF
>TRBJ2-7|TRBV6-1
CASSRTGSDEQYF
>TRBJ2-1|TRBV7-9
CASRPREGPRNEQFF
>TRBJ2-2|TRBV5-1
CASSGRQGITGELFF
>TRBJ1-2|TRBV6-5
CASRGADSGYTF
>TRBJ1-2|TRBV3-1
CASSQFRRTANSNYGYTF
>TRBJ2-7|TRBV20-1
CSASRGTSGSYEQYF
>TRBJ1-2|TRBV6-1
CASSLTGATYGYTF
>TRBJ1-1|TRBV5-1
CASSLAPGSLTEAFF
>TRBJ2-1|TRBV7-8
CASSSRTSGGYSYNEQFF
>TRBJ2-3|TRBV27
CASSLIWEVGLAGGPDTQYF
>TRBJ1-1|TRBV30
CAWSVGTEAFF
>TRBJ1-1|TRBV5-5
CASSLRQDRNTEAFF
>TRBJ2-6|TRBV2
CASSSGLAGGPFGANVLTF
>TRBJ1-3|TRBV6-5
CASSYSRPPLGGNTIYF
>TRBJ2-1|TRBV21-1
CASSKEEGAGGFSSYNEQFF
>TRBJ1-6|TRBV7-2
CASSLASTGVSPLHF
>TRBJ1-1|TRBV11-2
CASSPDGIAGGTEAFF
>TRBJ2-5|TRBV12-3/TRBV12-4
CACSIGTRGTQYF
>TRBJ1-2|TRBV12-3/TRBV12-4
CASSLWDRGNYGYTF
>TRBJ1-1|TRBV29-1
CSVEVPITGAFF
>TRBJ2-2|TRBV27
CASTLGTQSGELFF
>TRBJ2-3|TRBV7-2
CASSSTLHGVDTQYF
>TRBJ2-5|TRBV20-1
CSADGTSGSDQYF
>TRBJ2-3|TRBV5-1
CASSLAKGASTDTQYF
>TRBJ2-1|TRBV15
CATSALEGQNEQFF
>TRBJ2-3|TRBV4-1
CASNPRGVSGGKQYF
>TRBJ2-6|TRBV25-1
CASSDDKYSRANVLTF
>TRBJ1-2|TRBV4-3
CASSQWGAVGYTF
>TRBJ2-2|TRBV7-3
CASSLRGLAGEGAGELFF
>TRBJ2-6|TRBV5-1
CASRGLIQISGANVLTF
>TRBJ2-7|TRBV6-6
CASSEPGFEQYF
>TRBJ1-1|TRBV20-1
CSAGANYGDTEAFF
>TRBJ2-2|TRBV29-1
CSTQIAKAGELFF
>TRBJ2-7|TRBV2
CASSEVGGQDSYEQYF
>TRBJ2-7|TRBV3-1
CASSHLGDTYEQYF
>TRBJ2-1|TRBV20-1
CSASRTSPYNEQFF
>TRBJ2-6|TRBV18
CASSDSVFSGANVLTF
>TRBJ2-7|TRBV11-2
CASTITTGHYEQYF
>TRBJ2-5|TRBV5-1
CASSEKLAGGWTQETQYF
>TRBJ1-1|TRBV29-1
CSTKTERAFF
>TRBJ2-3|TRBV30
CAWSVSDTQYF
>TRBJ2-1|TRBV30
CAWSVDRGDEQFF
>TRBJ1-1|TRBV20-1
CSAGRQGRTEAFF
>TRBJ2-1|TRBV5-1
CASSLLASGGHDEQFF
>TRBJ2-3|TRBV7-3
CASSLPPGTQYF
>TRBJ1-1|TRBV6-5
CASSYFRTRDTEAFF
>TRBJ2-7|TRBV6-5
CASSYPQKAGQGIYEQYF
>TRBJ1-5|TRBV27
CASSWSGNQPQHF
>TRBJ2-2|TRBV12-3/TRBV12-4
CASSLSIAGGVTGELFF
>TRBJ2-7|TRBV20-1
CSAPPGLAGGPYEQYF
>TRBJ2-7|TRBV30
CAWSRWLENEQYF
>TRBJ2-1|TRBV12-3/TRBV12-4
CASTTSGDYNEQFF
>TRBJ2-5|TRBV9
CASSSSGSRQETQYF
>TRBJ2-2|TRBV4-3
CASSQLVAGELFF
>TRBJ2-7|TRBV6-5
CASSYLGQGAYEQYF
>TRBJ2-7|TRBV12-3/TRBV12-4
CASSSPKGGHYEQYF